Presented here are 26 T cell receptor beta chains from one specimen sequenced in a study of T cells in Graves' hyperthyroidism and ophthalmopathy (dated by TCRdb to the late 2010s). The receptor library was made with multiplex PCR. Sequencer: Illumina HiSeq 2000. TCR beta CDR3 regions were amplified from RNA transcripts. A first-round RT-PCR of the TCR CDR3 used the HTBI primer set with the Qiagen OneStep RT-PCR kit. TCRdb ran its own pipeline on the public reads, namely fastp trimming at Q25 and MiXCR clone calling, and kept in-frame beta chains. Each record represents a unique CDR3 protein, reported with the most common genes and DNA among its rows. The sample table records about 290,000 distinct CDR3 sequences; more than 10% of these occur just once. Clones ranked in the top ten supply almost 8% of the sample. The specimen sequenced was blood. All receptors derive from a woman in her thirties with Graves' hyperthyroidism that later progressed to Graves' ophthalmopathy.

This clonotype was seen at least ten times. The chain employs TRBV2 and TRBJ1-1; no firm D call. In germline, CDR1 is SNHLY, CDR2 FYNNEI. This CDR3 region has 16 residues. Trimming removed 4 bases from V and 11 bases from J, with 26 bases in between. CDR3: CASSGQRNTGPGVAFF. CDR3 DNA: TGTGCCAGCAGTGGGCAACGGAATACTGGACCCGGCGTGGCTTTCTTT.

The V gene is TRBV15, the J gene TRBJ2-7, with D tentatively TRBD1 (6 bases). The CDR3 has 13 amino acids. CDR1 and CDR2 from the germline V gene are LNHNV and YYDKDF (reference sequence). V was shortened by 6 bases and J by 5 bases, with 14 bases between the two germline ends. The DNA of the CDR3 is TGTGCCACCAGAACAGGGAGTTCCCACGAGCAGTACTTC. Amino acids: CATRTGSSHEQYF.

This clonotype was recorded at least ten times. The gene calls are TRBV28 and TRBJ1-2; the match to TRBD1 covers 9 bases. CDR1 is MDHEN, CDR2 SYDVKM, per germline. Losses at the gene ends were 4 bases for V and 1 base for J; bases not matched to a gene: 4. This CDR3 is built from 15 residues. The CDR3 sequence is CASSSQGASNYGYTF. The CDR3 nucleotides read TGTGCCAGCAGTTCACAGGGGGCAAGTAACTATGGCTACACCTTC.

This rearrangement joins TRBV7-9 to TRBJ2-2, with 11 positions matching TRBD1. This CDR3 is 16 amino acids long. From germline, CDR1 is SEHNR and CDR2 FQNEAQ (reference sequence). The V and J ends lost 5 bases and 7 bases, in that order; junction bases with no gene match: 9. CDR3 nucleotides: TGTGCCAGCAGCCCCGGACAGGGGGCGATTGGCGGGGAGCTGTTTTTT. This codes for CASSPGQGAIGGELFF.

The chain has TRBV4-1 and TRBJ1-1; 8 nucleotides match TRBD1. V shed 0 bases, J shed 4 bases, and the junction held 7 bases outside the gene matches. CDR3 length: 16 amino acids. In germline, CDR1 is MGHRA, CDR2 YSYEKL. CDR3 in DNA: TGCGCCAGCAGCCAAGACTGGGGGACAGGCAGCACTGAAGCTTTCTTT. Its protein is CASSQDWGTGSTEAFF.

This chain uses TRBV7-9 with TRBJ1-5; the D is unclear. The V and J ends lost 1 base and 7 bases respectively, with 11 bases between them. The germline CDR1 and CDR2 sequences are SEHNR and FQNEAQ (reference sequence). The CDR3 length is 14 residues. Here the CDR3 reads CASSLGAEVQPQHF. The CDR3 DNA is TGTGCCAGCAGCTTAGGGGCGGAGGTGCAGCCCCAGCATTTT.

This clonotype was counted many times. The V and J genes are TRBV6-1 and TRBJ1-6; the D is unclear. CDR1 and CDR2 from the germline V gene are MNHNS and SASEGT. The V and J ends lost 1 base and 10 bases respectively, with 14 bases between them. This CDR3 spans 15 amino acids. CDR3 DNA: TGTGCCAGCAGTGAAGATCGCATCGGTGGGTCACCCCTCCACTTT. It specifies CASSEDRIGGSPLHF.

Note on this clonotype: This clone may be a read error of a much larger clone one base away. The rearrangement uses TRBV7-3 and TRBJ2-1; 9 nucleotides align to TRBD2. Germline loops: CDR1 SGHTA, CDR2 FQGTGA. The CDR3 totals 17 residues. This chain's CDR3 is CASGLMASGTGPLEQFF. The CDR3 region has the DNA TGTGCCAGCGGCTTAATGGCTAGCGGGACCGGACCGTTAGAGCAGTTCTTC.

In this sample, this clonotype turned up many times. The V call is TRBV11-2, the J call TRBJ2-3, with D possibly being TRBD2 (6 bases). CDR1 is SGHAT and CDR2 is FQNNGV in the germline V gene. V shed 2 bases and J shed 0 bases, with 9 bases lying between them. CDR3 length equals 15 residues. This CDR3 reads CASSLLLASTDTQYF. The CDR3 region has the DNA TGTGCCAGCAGCTTACTACTAGCTAGCACAGATACGCAGTATTTT.

This clonotype was counted between two and nine times. The genes are TRBV28 and TRBJ1-5; D is possibly TRBD1 (5 bases). This CDR3 region has 18 residues. CDR1 is MDHEN, CDR2 SYDVKM, per germline. V lost 6 bases and J 7 bases, leaving 28 bases between the germline ends. CDR3: CASRAGHQKFYDSQPQHF. The CDR3 bases are TGTGCCAGCAGAGCTGGACACCAGAAGTTTTATGACTCCCAGCCCCAGCATTTT.

This clonotype was recorded at least ten times. The chain is built from TRBV6-2 or TRBV6-3 and TRBJ1-2; D gene ambiguous. This CDR3 is built from 11 residues. Germline V gene data show CDR1 as MNHEY and CDR2 as SVGEGT. The V gene lost 8 bases and the J gene lost 8 bases, with 12 bases spanning the gap. The DNA for the CDR3 is TGTGCCAGCGGCGAGAATTGGGGCTACACCTTC. This encodes CASGENWGYTF.

The sample holds many counts of this clonotype. The J gene is TRBJ2-5, the V gene TRBV7-2; no clear D. The V end was cut by 1 base, the J end by 5 bases, with 11 bases between. Germline V gene data show CDR1 as SGHTA and CDR2 as FQGNSA. This CDR3 is 14 amino acids long. In nucleotides, the CDR3 is TGTGCCAGCAGCTTAGTCGCCAGCGTGGAGACCCAGTACTTC. Amino acids: CASSLVASVETQYF. Full variable domain (remainder filled in from reference TRBV7-2 and TRBJ2-5): GAGVSQSPSNKVTEKGKDVELRCDPISGHTALYWYRQSLGQGLEFLIYFQGNSAPDKSGLPSDRFSAERTGGSVSTLTIQRTQQEDSAVYLCASSLVASVETQYFGPGTRLLVL.

The chain recombines TRBV3-1 with TRBJ2-2, with TRBD1 matching 9 bases. V shed 7 bases and J 7 bases; nucleotides not matched to a gene: 7. The germline CDR1 and CDR2 sequences are LGHDT and YNNKEL (reference sequence). The CDR3 has 14 amino acids. For the CDR3, the DNA is TGTGCCAGCACTCTCGGACAGGGGAACGGGGAGCTGTTTTTT. The encoded protein is CASTLGQGNGELFF.

The sample holds many counts of this clonotype. The chain has TRBV19 and TRBJ1-1; D is uncertain. Trimming removed 3 bases from V and 1 base from J, with 6 bases in between. CDR3 length equals 13 residues. Germline V gene data show CDR1 as LNHDA and CDR2 as SQIVND (reference sequence). CDR3 amino acids: CASSMTGNTEAFF. DNA for the CDR3: TGTGCCAGTAGTATGACGGGGAACACTGAAGCTTTCTTT.

This clonotype showed up many times. The V call is TRBV12-3 or TRBV12-4, the J call TRBJ2-5, with 7 bases aligning to TRBD2. This CDR3 is built from 16 residues. Germline trimming cut 3 bases from V and 5 bases from J; bases unmatched to any gene: 12. The CDR3 sequence is CASSLSRDWGGETQYF. CDR3 coding DNA: TGTGCCAGCAGTTTGTCCCGGGACTGGGGGGGTGAGACCCAGTACTTC.

This chain joins TRBV15 and TRBJ1-6, with D tentatively TRBD1 (5 bases). Trimming removed 3 bases from V and 9 bases from J, with 9 bases in between. The V gene's germline CDR1 is LNHNV and CDR2 YYDKDF (reference sequence). The CDR3 contains 13 residues. CDR3 sequence: CATSRTQGSPLHF. CDR3 DNA: TGTGCCACCAGCAGGACTCAGGGTTCACCCCTCCACTTT.

This clonotype was observed at least ten times. This chain uses TRBV25-1 with TRBJ1-1; no definite D call. Germline values: CDR1 MGHDK, CDR2 SYGVNS. The V gene lost 9 bases and the J gene lost 5 bases, with 16 bases spanning the gap. This CDR3 comprises 13 residues. The CDR3 region is CAREPREDTEAFF. The CDR3 coding sequence is TGTGCCAGGGAACCAAGGGAAGATACTGAAGCTTTCTTT.

This clonotype was seen repeatedly, ten times or more. The V gene is TRBV2, the J gene TRBJ2-2, with D possibly matching TRBD2 (6 bases). CDR1 and CDR2 (germline): SNHLY, FYNNEI. The V end lost 9 bases, the J end lost 0 bases, and 14 bases lay between the germline ends. This CDR3 has 15 amino acids. The CDR3 reads CASKEGSTNTGELFF. For the CDR3, the DNA is TGTGCCAGTAAGGAGGGGAGTACGAACACCGGGGAGCTGTTTTTT.

Turning to this clonotype: A much larger clonotype is one base distant, so this may be a read error. DNA of the CDR3: TGCAGTGCTAGCCCGGAGTTCGGGTCCTACGAGCGGTACTTC. Its protein product is CSASPEFGSYERYF. The chain has TRBV20-1 and TRBJ2-7; D is ambiguous. This CDR3 is built from 14 residues. The germline gives CDR1 DFQATT, CDR2 SNEGSKA (reference sequence).

Here the CDR3 DNA reads TGTGCCAGCAGTGAAGCTGGGGGACAGACCGGCGAGCAGTACTTC. Encoded protein: CASSEAGGQTGEQYF. The chain combines TRBV2 with TRBJ2-7; 7 bases are a match to TRBD1. The junction had 8 bases not matched to a gene; V was cut back by 0 bases and J by 6 bases. The CDR3 has 15 amino acids. The germline V gene encodes CDR1 SNHLY and CDR2 FYNNEI.

This clonotype was recorded many times. The CDR3 DNA reads as TGTGCCAGCAGCTTCAAGCCGGGAGCGGGAGGTCAGGCGCAGTATTTT. This encodes CASSFKPGAGGQAQYF. The rearrangement uses TRBV7-2 and TRBJ2-3, with 9 nucleotides matching TRBD2. Per the germline V gene, CDR1 is SGHTA and CDR2 is FQGNSA. V lost 3 bases and J lost 10; bases outside the gene matches: 14. This CDR3 is built from 16 residues.

This clonotype occurred a few times. A read error may explain this, as a much larger clone is one base away. The chain links TRBV11-2 to TRBJ2-5, with D possibly being TRBD2 (6 bases). Germline CDR1 is SGHAT and CDR2 is FQNNGV. The CDR3 contains 14 residues. In DNA form, the CDR3 reads TGTGCCAGCAGCTTAAATAGCGGCAAAGAGGCCCAGTACTTC. It is translated as CASSLNSGKEAQYF.

At least ten counts were recorded for this clonotype. The V call is TRBV18, the J call TRBJ2-2; no definite D call. Germline V gene sequence: CDR1 KGHSH, CDR2 LQKENI. V lost 4 bases to trimming and J lost 5 bases, with 8 bases between them. The CDR3 totals 13 residues. CDR3 sequence reads: CASSRTETGELFF. The CDR3 DNA sequence: TGTGCCAGCTCACGCACGGAAACCGGGGAGCTGTTTTTT.

This clonotype was picked up many times. The chain is built from TRBV7-2 and TRBJ2-5; 7 bases map to TRBD1. The ends lost 1 base at V and 5 bases at J; junction bases unmatched: 7. This CDR3 is 15 amino acids long. Germline values: CDR1 SGHTA, CDR2 FQGNSA. DNA of the CDR3: TGTGCCAGCAGCTTAGGGGGCCAGGGGGAGGAGACCCAGTACTTC. Translating gives CASSLGGQGEETQYF.

This clonotype was seen at least ten times. This sequence joins TRBV30 and TRBJ2-5, with 7 nucleotides matching TRBD2. Unmatched junction bases numbered 2, after V lost 0 bases and J lost 1 base. The germline V gene encodes CDR1 GTSNPN and CDR2 SVGIG (reference sequence). The CDR3 spans 14 residues. CDR3 nucleotides: TGTGCCTGGAGTGTACTAGCGACCCAAGAGACCCAGTACTTC. It codes for CAWSVLATQETQYF. Based on the CDR3 plus reference TRBV30 and TRBJ2-5, the full variable domain is SQTIHQWPATLVQPVGSPLSLECTVEGTSNPNLYWYRQAAGRGLQLLFYSVGIGQISSEVPQNLSASRPQDRQFILSSKKLLLSDSGFYLCAWSVLATQETQYFGPGTRLLVL.

This clonotype appeared many times. The V call is TRBV28, the J call TRBJ2-7, with 7 bases identical to TRBD1. The V gene's germline CDR1 is MDHEN and CDR2 SYDVKM. J was trimmed by 5 bases and V by 6 bases; bases with no gene match: 10. This CDR3 contains 14 residues. The CDR3 sequence is CASRGVTGFDEQYF. The CDR3 bases are TGTGCCAGCAGGGGCGTGACAGGGTTTGACGAGCAGTACTTC.